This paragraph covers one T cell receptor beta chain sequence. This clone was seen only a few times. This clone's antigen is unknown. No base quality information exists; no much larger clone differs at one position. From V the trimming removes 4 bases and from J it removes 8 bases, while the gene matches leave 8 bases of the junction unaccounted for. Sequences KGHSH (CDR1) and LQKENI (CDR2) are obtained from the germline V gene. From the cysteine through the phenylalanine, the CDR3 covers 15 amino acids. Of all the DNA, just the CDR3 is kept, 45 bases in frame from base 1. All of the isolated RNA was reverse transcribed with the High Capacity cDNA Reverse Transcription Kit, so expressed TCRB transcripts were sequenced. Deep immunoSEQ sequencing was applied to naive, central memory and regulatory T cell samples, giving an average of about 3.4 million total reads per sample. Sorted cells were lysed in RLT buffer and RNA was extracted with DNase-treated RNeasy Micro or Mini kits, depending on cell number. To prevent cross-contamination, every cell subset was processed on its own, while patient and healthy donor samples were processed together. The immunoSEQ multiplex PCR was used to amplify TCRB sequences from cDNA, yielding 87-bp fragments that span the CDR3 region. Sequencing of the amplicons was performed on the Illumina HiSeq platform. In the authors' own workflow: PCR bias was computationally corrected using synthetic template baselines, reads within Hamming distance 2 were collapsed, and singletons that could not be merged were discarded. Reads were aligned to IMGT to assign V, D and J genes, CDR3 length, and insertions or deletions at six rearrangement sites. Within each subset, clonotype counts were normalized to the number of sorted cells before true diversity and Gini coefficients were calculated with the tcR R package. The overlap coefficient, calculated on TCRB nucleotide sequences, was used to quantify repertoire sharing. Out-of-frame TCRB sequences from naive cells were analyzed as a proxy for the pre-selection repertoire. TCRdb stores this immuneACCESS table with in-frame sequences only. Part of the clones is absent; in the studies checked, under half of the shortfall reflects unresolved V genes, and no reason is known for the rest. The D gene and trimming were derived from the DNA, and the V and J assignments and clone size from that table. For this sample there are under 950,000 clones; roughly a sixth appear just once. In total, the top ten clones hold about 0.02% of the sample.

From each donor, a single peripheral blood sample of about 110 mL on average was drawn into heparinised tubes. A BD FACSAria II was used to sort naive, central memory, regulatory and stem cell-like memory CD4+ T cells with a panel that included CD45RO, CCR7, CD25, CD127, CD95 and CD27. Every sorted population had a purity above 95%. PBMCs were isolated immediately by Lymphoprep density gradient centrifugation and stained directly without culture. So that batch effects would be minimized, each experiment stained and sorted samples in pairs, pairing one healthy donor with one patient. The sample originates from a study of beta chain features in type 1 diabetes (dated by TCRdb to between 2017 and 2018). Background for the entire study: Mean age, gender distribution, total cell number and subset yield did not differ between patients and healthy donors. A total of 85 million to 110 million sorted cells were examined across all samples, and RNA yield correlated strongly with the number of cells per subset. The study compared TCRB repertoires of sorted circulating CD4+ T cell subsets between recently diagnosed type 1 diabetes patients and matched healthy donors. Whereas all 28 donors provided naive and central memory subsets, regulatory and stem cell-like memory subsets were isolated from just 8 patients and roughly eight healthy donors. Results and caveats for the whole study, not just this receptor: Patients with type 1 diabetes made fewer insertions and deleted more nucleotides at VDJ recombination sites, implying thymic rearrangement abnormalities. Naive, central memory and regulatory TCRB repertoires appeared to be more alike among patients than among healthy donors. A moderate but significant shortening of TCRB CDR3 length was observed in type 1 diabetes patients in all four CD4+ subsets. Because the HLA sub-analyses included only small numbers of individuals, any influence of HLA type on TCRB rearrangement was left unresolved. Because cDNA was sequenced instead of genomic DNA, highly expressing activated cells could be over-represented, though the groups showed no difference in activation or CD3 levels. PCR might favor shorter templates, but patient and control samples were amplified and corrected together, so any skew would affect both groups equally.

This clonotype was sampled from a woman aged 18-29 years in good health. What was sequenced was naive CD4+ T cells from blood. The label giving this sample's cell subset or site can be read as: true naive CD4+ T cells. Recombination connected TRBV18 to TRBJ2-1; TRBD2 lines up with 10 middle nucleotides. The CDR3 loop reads CASSREAGGMYEQFF. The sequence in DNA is TGTGCCAGCTCACGGGAAGCGGGAGGGATGTATGAGCAGTTCTTC.